The present T cell receptor beta chain was sequenced within a study of T cell changes during pregnancy in multiple sclerosis. Clones were sequenced by immunoSEQ multiplex PCR, and TCRdb holds only the in-frame ones, with some missing. Among around 60,000 clones listed, roughly 95% were seen once. V was clipped by 6 bases and J by 2 bases; unmatched bases: 13. Germline values: CDR1 SGHDT, CDR2 YYEEEE. The CDR3 is 16 amino acids. This TCR came from a female donor with multiple sclerosis, enrolled in a pregnancy study. The material sequenced was CD4+ T cells from peripheral blood mononuclear cells, taken before pregnancy. V usage is TRBV5-6 and J usage is TRBJ1-1, with TRBD1 matching 7 bases. CDR3 sequence reads: CASTGYGQATNTEAFF. The CDR3 DNA sequence: TGTGCCAGCACCGGTTACGGACAGGCAACAAACACTGAAGCTTTCTTT. Filled out from reference TRBV5-6 and TRBJ1-1, the complete variable domain reads DAGVTQSPTHLIKTRGQQVTLRCSPKSGHDTVSWYQQALGQGPQFIFQYYEEEERQRGNFPDRFSGHQFPNYSSELNVNALLLGDSALYLCASTGYGQATNTEAFFGQGTRLTVV.